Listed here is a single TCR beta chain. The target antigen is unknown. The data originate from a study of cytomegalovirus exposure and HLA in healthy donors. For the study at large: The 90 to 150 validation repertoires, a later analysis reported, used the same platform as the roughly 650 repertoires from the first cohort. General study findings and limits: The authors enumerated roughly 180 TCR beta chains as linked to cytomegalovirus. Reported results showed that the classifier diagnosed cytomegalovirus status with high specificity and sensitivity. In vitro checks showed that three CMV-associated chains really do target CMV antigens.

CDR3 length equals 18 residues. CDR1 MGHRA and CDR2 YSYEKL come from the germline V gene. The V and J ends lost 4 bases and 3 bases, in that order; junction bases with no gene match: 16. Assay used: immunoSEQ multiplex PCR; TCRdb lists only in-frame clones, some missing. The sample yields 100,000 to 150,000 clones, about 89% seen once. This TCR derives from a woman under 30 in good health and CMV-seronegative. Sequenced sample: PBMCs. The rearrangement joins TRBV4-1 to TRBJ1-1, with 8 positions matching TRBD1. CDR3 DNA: TGCGCCAGCAGCCCAGATGGCAGGACAGGGTTTAAGGACACTGAAGCTTTCTTT. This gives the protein CASSPDGRTGFKDTEAFF.